The following is a TCR beta chain sequence with its context. Here immunoSEQ multiplex PCR was the method, and the copy in TCRdb shows in-frame clones only, minus some. Counted here are tens of thousands of clones, roughly 80% occurring once; the ten biggest clones make up roughly 2.6%. This CDR3 contains 16 residues. With V trimmed by 2 bases and J by 7 bases, 10 bases remained unmatched. Germline lookup yields CDR1 MNHEY and CDR2 SVGAGI. The sample comes from a study of blood T cell repertoires in COVID-19. Study as a whole: In each case, the material was cDNA or gDNA derived from T cells, B-cell-depleted T cells, or PBMCs.

The sequence derives from a woman aged 55 to 70 with acute or convalescent COVID-19. Source material: peripheral blood. The rearrangement links TRBV6-5 to TRBJ2-1; 8 positions agree with TRBD2. In DNA, the CDR3 is TGTGCCAGCAGTTACCAATCAGCGGGAGTAAATAATGAGCAGTTCTTC. Amino acid sequence: CASSYQSAGVNNEQFF.